This TCR beta chain appears in the sequencing data of a study of OX40 agonist ivuxolimab in advanced cancers. Germline V CDR1 and CDR2: ENHRY, SYGVKD. The CDR3 spans 13 residues. V lost 6 bases and J 1 base, leaving 9 bases between the germline ends. Measured with immunoSEQ multiplex PCR; TCRdb has only the in-frame clones, and not every one. The sample holds about 79,000 clones, 88% seen once. The genes are TRBV10-3 and TRBJ2-5; D unclear. Sequences were derived from CD4+ or CD8+ T cells sorted from blood, sampled in a trial of the OX40 agonist ivuxolimab. This clonotype was obtained from an adult with an advanced solid tumor such as melanoma, head and neck, liver or kidney cancer. The CDR3: CAIRTNGQETQYF. CDR3 coding DNA: TGTGCCATCAGAACTAACGGCCAAGAGACCCAGTACTTC.